These 9 T cell receptor beta chains were sequenced from one sample in a study of Ad26.COV2.S vaccination and SARS-CoV-2 variants. The treatment is: roughly 18 received Ad26.COV2.S at low or high dose, single or two shots; about 5 received placebo; per-sample allocation not given. On day 63 after the first injection, vaccine and placebo recipients gave samples. The repertoire was sequenced with immunoSEQ multiplex PCR; TCRdb's copy has only in-frame clones and lacks some. The sample yields fewer than 500,000 clones, roughly 89% seen once. The material was peripheral blood, obtained in a trial of Ad26.COV2.S vaccine versus placebo. These receptors were taken from a person between 18 and 65 years old who received the Ad26.COV2.S COVID-19 vaccine or a placebo.

The gene calls are TRBV6-5 and TRBJ2-7; maybe TRBD1 (6 bases). Germline V gene lookup returns CDR1 MNHEY and CDR2 SVGAGI. Deletions cut 4 bases from V and 9 bases from J, with 16 bases between. This CDR3 has 13 residues. The CDR3 sequence is CASSSTPGARQYV. The CDR3 DNA reads as TGTGCCAGCAGTTCAACTCCAGGGGCCAGGCAGTACGTC.

V is TRBV5-1 and J is TRBJ1-6; no clear D gene. Germline V gives CDR1 SGHRS, CDR2 YFSETQ. V lost 1 base, J lost 6 bases, and 8 bases lay in between. This CDR3 spans 14 amino acids. The CDR3 loop reads CASSLTSANSPLHF. The CDR3 DNA sequence: TGCGCCAGCAGCTTGACCAGCGCTAATTCACCCCTCCACTTT.

The chain employs TRBV10-3 and TRBJ1-6; a possible D gene is TRBD1 (6 bases). CDR3 length: 17 residues. V lost 3 bases to trimming and J lost 5 bases, with 17 bases between them. Germline V gene lookup returns CDR1 ENHRY and CDR2 SYGVKD. As DNA, the CDR3 is TGTGCCATCAGTGATTTAGGGGGGGCCATGGATAATTCACCCCTCCACTTT. This translates into CAISDLGGAMDNSPLHF.

J is TRBJ2-1 and V is TRBV5-1; 11 nucleotides match TRBD2. The CDR3 has 16 amino acids. V lost 4 bases, J lost 4 bases, and 7 bases stayed unmatched. CDR1 and CDR2 (germline): SGHRS, YFSETQ. The CDR3: CASSIRLAGRYNEQFF. CDR3 DNA sequence: TGCGCCAGCAGCATCAGACTAGCGGGACGATACAATGAGCAGTTCTTC.

The chain uses TRBV9 and TRBJ2-1, with a weak D call TRBD1 (5 bases). There are 13 residues in the CDR3. The V end was cut by 1 base, the J end by 12 bases, with 14 bases between. Germline loops: CDR1 SGDLS, CDR2 YYNGEE. Here the CDR3 reads CASSVLGQTGQFF. DNA for the CDR3: TGTGCCAGCAGCGTACTAGGACAAACCGGGCAGTTCTTC.

The J gene is TRBJ2-7, the V gene TRBV19, with 11 bases aligning to TRBD1. There are 14 residues in the CDR3. The germline V gene has CDR1 LNHDA and CDR2 SQIVND (reference sequence). J was trimmed by 9 bases and V by 5 bases; bases with no gene match: 9. The CDR3 DNA sequence: TGTGCCAGTAGTTGGACAGGGGGCGAATCTCGGCAGTACTTC. Amino acid sequence: CASSWTGGESRQYF.

This clone was recorded only once. This chain uses TRBV27 with TRBJ1-2; a possible D gene is TRBD1 (6 bases). Germline-derived CDR1 and CDR2 are MNHEY and SMNVEV (reference sequence). V was shortened by 11 bases and J by 8 bases, with 21 bases between the two germline ends. The CDR3 has 13 amino acids. For the CDR3, the DNA is TGTGCCTCGTCAACTCACAGGGCCGGCGGCTACACCTTC. Translating gives CASSTHRAGGYTF.

The V gene is TRBV19, the J gene TRBJ1-1, with no clear D. The length of the CDR3 is 13 residues. Per germline, CDR1 LNHDA and CDR2 SQIVND (reference sequence). Between the trimmed V and J ends, which lost 2 bases and 6 bases, there was a span of 10 bases. CDR3 residues: CASSIIGVSEAFF. CDR3 coding DNA: TGTGCCAGTAGTATAATTGGGGTCTCTGAAGCTTTCTTT. Complete variable domain (other parts from reference TRBV19 and TRBJ1-1): DGGITQSPKYLFRKEGQNVTLSCEQNLNHDAMYWYRQDPGQGLRLIYYSQIVNDFQKGDIAEGYSVSREKKESFPLTVTSAQKNPTAFYLCASSIIGVSEAFFGQGTRLTVV.

Only one count was recorded for this clone. V and J are TRBV11-3 and TRBJ2-5; D possibly matches TRBD1 or TRBD2 (5 bases each). There are 14 residues in the CDR3. V was pared by 5 bases and J by 0 bases, with 10 bases between. Germline CDR1 reads SGHNT; CDR2 reads YENEEA. CDR3: CASSRWGYQETQYF. The DNA for the CDR3 is TGTGCCAGCAGCCGGTGGGGGTACCAAGAGACCCAGTACTTC.